This T cell receptor (beta chain) emerged from a study of cytomegalovirus exposure and HLA in healthy donors. The study, taken as a whole, reports: Specificity for CMV antigens was confirmed in vitro for a few of the CMV-associated chains. Cytomegalovirus-associated TCR beta chains were listed, numbering roughly 150. Reports indicated that the classifier achieved high specificity and sensitivity in diagnosing cytomegalovirus status.

TCRdb's table, derived via immunoSEQ multiplex PCR, lists solely in-frame clones and lacks some. The sample contains 150,000 to 200,000 clones, 81% of which appear only once. The CDR3 runs 18 residues. The germline CDR1 and CDR2 sequences are SGHTA and FQGTGA. Losses at the gene ends were 0 bases for V and 0 bases for J; bases not matched to a gene: 7. On this clone itself: Its antigen remains unknown. Other nucleotide sequences from this sample produce the same CDR3.

This chain uses TRBV7-3 with TRBJ2-3, with 9 bases lining up with TRBD2. Sequencing input: PBMCs. The sequence was obtained from a woman in her twenties or thirties in good health and CMV-seronegative. The CDR3 DNA reads TGTGCCAGCAGCTTAACAGCGGGGGGATCTTCTAGCACAGATACGCAGTATTTT. Amino acid sequence: CASSLTAGGSSSTDTQYF.